A single sample gave rise to the 25 T cell receptor beta chains below, sequenced in a study of blood T cells in healthy people across ages (dated by TCRdb to about 2015). Preparation of the library involved 5' RACE. The instrument given in TCRdb is Illumina HiSeq 2500. A second roughly 6 to 11 cycle PCR used a sample-barcoded 5' primer and a J-beta primer mix. In-frame beta chains were kept once TCRdb had trimmed the public reads at Q25 with fastp and called clones with MiXCR. When rows share a CDR3 protein, they turn into one entry using the most common DNA and genes. For this sample there are fewer than 600,000 distinct CDR3 sequences; roughly a quarter appear just once. The ten largest clones take up under 4.5% of the sample. These same data were also listed under a study on T cells of mothers and their children.

Sequencing was carried out using blood. The receptor source for this set is a boy between 2 and 10 years old in good health.

This clonotype appeared a few times. Germline is not matched at one junction end, which may reflect a read error. The chain employs TRBV7-7 and TRBJ2-5; maybe TRBD1 (6 bases). The CDR3 has 17 amino acids. The germline CDR1 and CDR2 sequences are SSHAT and FNYEAQ (reference sequence). The CDR3 loop is CASSLGGASTGRETQYF. CDR3 bases: TGTGCTAGCAGCTTAGGGGGAGCCTCGACGGGAAGAGAGACCCAGTACTTC. The variable domain in full, with the rest retrieved from reference TRBV7-7 and TRBJ2-5, is GAGVSQSPRYKVTKRGQDVTLRCDPISSHATLYWYQQALGQGPEFLTYFNYEAQPDKSGLPSDRFSAERPEGSISTLTIQRTEQRDSAMYRCASSLGGASTGRETQYFGPGTRLLVL.

Comments on this clonotype: One junction end does not reproduce the germline sequence, and a read error may be involved. The rearrangement links TRBV12-3 or TRBV12-4 to TRBJ2-5; 11 positions agree with TRBD2. The DNA end lines up better with TRBJ2-1; the J call may be wrong. This CDR3 comprises 17 residues. The DNA of the CDR3 is TGTGCCATCAGTGGGGTAGCGGGAGGGCCGGGGCACAATGAGCAGTTCTTC. Translation gives CAISGVAGGPGHNEQFF.

This chain links TRBV4-3 with TRBJ2-7; D might be TRBD2 (7 bases). V was shortened by 0 bases and J by 3 bases, with 15 bases between the two germline ends. Germline CDR1 reads LGHNA; CDR2 reads YSLEER. The CDR3 extends over 16 amino acids. The CDR3 spells CASSQDNAGAHYEQYF. The CDR3 DNA is TGCGCCAGCAGCCAAGATAACGCGGGGGCTCACTACGAGCAGTACTTC.

This clonotype was observed a single time. One base away lies a much larger clone, so this may be a sequencing read error. The rearrangement uses TRBV28 and TRBJ2-7, with 7 bases that match TRBD1. V lost 8 bases, J lost 6 bases, and 13 bases stayed unmatched. The germline V gene has CDR1 MDHEN and CDR2 SYDVKM. CDR3 length: 14 amino acids. The CDR3 is CASGHGQEAGEQYF. The CDR3, as DNA: TGTGCCAGCGGCCACGGACAGGAGGCAGGCGAGCAGTACTTC.

This chain joins TRBV20-1 and TRBJ1-1; TRBD1 matches at 9 bases. CDR3 size: 12 residues. Germline CDR1 reads DFQATT; CDR2 reads SNEGSKA (reference sequence). With V trimmed by 5 bases and J by 11 bases, 9 bases remained unmatched. The CDR3 is CSALDRGSGAFF. The CDR3 bases are TGCAGTGCTCTGGACAGGGGATCGGGTGCTTTCTTT.

The rearrangement uses TRBV7-9 and TRBJ2-5; TRBD2 agrees at 9 bases. Germline CDR1 and CDR2: SEHNR and FQNEAQ (reference sequence). The CDR3 loop spans 17 amino acids. V gave up 3 bases and J gave up 2 bases; unmatched junction bases: 10. The CDR3 DNA follows: TGTGCCAGCAGCTTCAACGGGGAGAGCGGGGGGCAAGAGACCCAGTACTTC. The encoded protein is CASSFNGESGGQETQYF.

The chain carries TRBV25-1 and TRBJ1-6, with a weak D call TRBD1 (6 bases). The CDR3 totals 13 residues. Germline CDR1 MGHDK, CDR2 SYGVNS. V dropped 8 bases and J dropped 10 bases, with 15 bases sitting between them. DNA for the CDR3: TGTGCCAGCGGATACTTACAGGGCTCACCCCTCCACTTT. Amino acids: CASGYLQGSPLHF.

The chain couples TRBV29-1 to TRBJ2-7; 9 bases match TRBD2. Trimming at V came to 4 bases and at J to 5 bases, leaving 6 bases not matched to a gene. The CDR3 totals 13 residues. Germline CDR1 and CDR2: SQVTM and ANQGSEA. The CDR3 region is CSVGFSGSHEQYF. The CDR3 bases are TGCAGCGTTGGGTTTAGCGGGAGCCACGAGCAGTACTTC.

The CDR3 loop is CATRDGLGPYEQYF. The CDR3 DNA is TGCGCCACCAGGGACGGACTAGGGCCCTACGAGCAGTACTTC. The chain recombines TRBV10-2 with TRBJ2-1; 7 bases map to TRBD2. The J call is uncertain, as TRBJ2-7 better fits the DNA end. CDR1 and CDR2 (germline): WSHSY, SAAADI. The CDR3 loop spans 14 amino acids.

The count of this clonotype is one. The chain uses TRBV12-3 or TRBV12-4 and TRBJ1-2; D not certain. The CDR3 sequence is 16 residues long. V dropped 3 bases and J dropped 7 bases, with 21 bases sitting between them. CDR3 DNA: TGTGCCAGCAGTTTCGGAACAGAGGGATTTCTAGTTGGCTACACCTTC. Translated, it gives CASSFGTEGFLVGYTF.

This clonotype was found a few times. The V call is TRBV2, the J call TRBJ2-7; 8 bases match TRBD2. This CDR3 comprises 13 residues. V lost 8 bases to trimming and J lost 6 bases; unmatched junction nucleotides: 9. Per the germline V gene, CDR1 is SNHLY and CDR2 is FYNNEI. CDR3: CASGRGLDAEQYF. The DNA of the CDR3 is TGTGCCAGCGGCCGGGGACTAGATGCCGAGCAGTACTTC.

The table lists this clonotype with a few counts. The gene calls are TRBV11-2 and TRBJ2-1; no clear D. The V end lost 0 bases, the J end lost 5 bases, and 8 bases lay between the germline ends. This CDR3 contains 14 residues. Germline values: CDR1 SGHAT, CDR2 FQNNGV. The CDR3, as DNA: TGTGCCAGCAGCTTAGAGAGGATAAACAATGAGCAGTTCTTC. Its translation is CASSLERINNEQFF.

This chain uses TRBV12-5 with TRBJ1-2; 7 positions match TRBD1. Germline lookup yields CDR1 LGHNT and CDR2 FRNRAP. J was trimmed by 4 bases and V by 3 bases; bases with no gene match: 8. This CDR3 has 15 residues. CDR3 DNA: TGTGCTAGTGGTTTCAAGGGGACAGAAGTCTATGGCTACACCTTC. This encodes CASGFKGTEVYGYTF.

This clonotype showed up just a few times. This chain connects TRBV7-2 to TRBJ2-7; 8 bases match TRBD1. The CDR3 sequence is 15 residues long. Germline loops: CDR1 SGHTA, CDR2 FQGNSA. The ends lost 4 bases at V and 1 base at J; junction bases unmatched: 6. The CDR3 nucleotides are TGTGCCAGCAGCTGGGGACAGGCCTTATCCTACGAGCAGTACTTC. Its protein is CASSWGQALSYEQYF.

The chain has TRBV11-2 and TRBJ2-7; 10 bases match TRBD2. V shed 5 bases and J 12 bases; nucleotides not matched to a gene: 13. Germline V gives CDR1 SGHAT, CDR2 FQNNGV. The CDR3 length is 14 residues. The CDR3: CASSQRLAGHPAYF. The CDR3 region has the DNA TGTGCCAGCAGCCAACGACTAGCGGGCCACCCAGCGTACTTC.

The genes are TRBV3-1 and TRBJ1-4, with D unclear. Between the trimmed V and J ends, which lost 4 bases and 8 bases, there was a span of 17 bases. The CDR3 loop spans 15 amino acids. Germline values: CDR1 LGHDT, CDR2 YNNKEL (reference sequence). CDR3 loop: CASSLEGIIGEKLFF. The CDR3 DNA is TGTGCCAGCAGCCTAGAAGGGATTATTGGAGAAAAACTGTTTTTT. The full variable domain, completed using reference TRBV3-1 and TRBJ1-4, is DTAVSQTPKYLVTQMGNDKSIKCEQNLGHDTMYWYKQDSKKFLKIMFSYNNKELIINETVPNRFSPKSPDKAHLNLHINSLELGDSAVYFCASSLEGIIGEKLFFGSGTQLSVL.

This clonotype was seen a handful of times. The genes are TRBV10-2 and TRBJ2-1; 8 nucleotides match TRBD2. The V gene's germline CDR1 is WSHSY and CDR2 SAAADI. The CDR3 consists of 15 residues. V was clipped by 2 bases and J by 8 bases; unmatched bases: 8. CDR3 sequence: CASSESGRRYDEQFF. CDR3 DNA: TGCGCCAGCAGTGAGAGCGGGAGAAGGTACGATGAGCAGTTCTTC.

The gene calls are TRBV10-3 and TRBJ2-1, with 11 bases that match TRBD2. The CDR3 covers 15 residues. V was pared by 6 bases and J by 7 bases, with 8 bases of the junction left unmatched. Germline loops: CDR1 ENHRY, CDR2 SYGVKD. The CDR3 loop is CAISSGLAVWNEQFF. CDR3 coding DNA: TGTGCCATCAGCTCGGGACTAGCGGTTTGGAATGAGCAGTTCTTC.

This clonotype has only a few counts. The CDR3 protein is CASSLEFGDRKGYTF. The CDR3 nucleotides are TGCGCCAGCAGCTTGGAATTTGGGGACAGGAAAGGCTACACCTTC. The rearrangement uses TRBV5-1 and TRBJ1-2, with 8 bases fitting TRBD1. CDR1 SGHRS and CDR2 YFSETQ come from the germline V gene. The CDR3 covers 15 residues. Trimming at V came to 0 bases and at J to 8 bases, leaving 9 bases not matched to a gene. The full variable domain, with the rest looked up from reference TRBV5-1 and TRBJ1-2, is KAGVTQTPRYLIKTRGQQVTLSCSPISGHRSVSWYQQTPGQGLQFLFEYFSETQRNKGNFPGRFSGRQFSNSRSEMNVSTLELGDSALYLCASSLEFGDRKGYTFGSGTRLTVV.

J is TRBJ1-4 and V is TRBV7-8; D gene uncertain. The CDR3 contains 14 residues. Per the germline V gene, CDR1 is SGHVS and CDR2 is FQNEAQ. V was pared by 5 bases and J by 8 bases, with 15 bases between. The CDR3 sequence: CASSRTLAGEKLFF. The CDR3 DNA reads as TGTGCCAGCAGCCGGACGTTGGCGGGAGAAAAACTGTTTTTT.

This clonotype was detected a few times. This chain joins TRBV4-2 and TRBJ2-5; no clear D gene. The end of the DNA fits TRBJ2-1 better, so the J call may be wrong. In germline, CDR1 is LGHNA, CDR2 YNFKEQ. The CDR3 loop spans 13 amino acids. Here the CDR3 DNA reads TGTGCCAGCAGCCAAGGAAACGTTGGTGAGCAGTTCTTC. It translates to CASSQGNVGEQFF.

This clonotype was picked up a small number of times. This chain links TRBV10-3 with TRBJ1-1, with 8 bases matching TRBD1. The V segment lost 6 bases and the J segment 3 bases; nucleotides outside the gene matches: 6. The germline CDR1 and CDR2 sequences are ENHRY and SYGVKD. The length of the CDR3 is 14 residues. This CDR3 reads CAIRMDRVDTEAFF. As DNA, the CDR3 is TGTGCCATCAGAATGGACAGGGTTGACACTGAAGCTTTCTTT.

V is TRBV6-2 or TRBV6-3 and J is TRBJ2-7; 9 nucleotides match TRBD1. Looked up from germline, CDR1 is MNHEY and CDR2 is SVGEGT. V was pared by 6 bases and J by 3 bases, with 6 bases of the junction left unmatched. CDR3 size: 14 residues. CDR3 sequence: CASRGRDRVYEQYF. For the CDR3, the DNA is TGTGCCAGCAGGGGCCGGGACAGGGTCTACGAGCAGTACTTC.

V usage is TRBV12-3 or TRBV12-4 and J usage is TRBJ2-1, with D uncertain. The CDR3 runs to 10 residues. Trimming stripped 7 bases from V and 7 bases from J, with 5 bases between. Written as DNA, the CDR3 is TGTGCCAGCATGGGGAATGAGCAGTTCTTC. Translating gives CASMGNEQFF.

This clonotype was observed a handful of times. The chain uses TRBV6-5 and TRBJ2-5; possible D gene TRBD2, 5 bases. Germline CDR1 MNHEY, CDR2 SVGAGI. Deletions cut 4 bases from V and 3 bases from J, with 12 bases between. The CDR3 extends over 14 amino acids. The CDR3 loop reads CASSSGLTKETQYF. Written as DNA, the CDR3 is TGTGCCAGCAGTTCAGGACTGACCAAAGAGACCCAGTACTTC.